The rows below give T cell receptor beta chains drawn from one sample of a study of OX40 agonist ivuxolimab in advanced cancers. Produced via immunoSEQ multiplex PCR; TCRdb's table is partial and in-frame only. The data hold about 58,000 clones, with around four fifths observed a single time. Sequences were derived from CD4+ or CD8+ T cells sorted from blood, sampled in a trial of the OX40 agonist ivuxolimab. The receptors here all came from an adult with an advanced solid tumor such as melanoma, head and neck, liver or kidney cancer. CDR3s include the opening cysteine and the closing phenylalanine or tryptophan. The order of the fields is V gene, D gene, CDR3 length, J gene, clone size, CDR3 protein, CDR3 DNA. A D gene is named only where the DNA matches it firmly. Size tells how often a clone was seen (once, few, many) or the class of an expanded clone, and some rows leave it out.

v_gene: TRBV28; d_gene: -; len: 15; j_gene: TRBJ1-4; abundance: -; CDR3aa: CASSSGPDLGEKLFF; CDR3nt: TGTGCCAGCAGTTCCGGACCTGACCTGGGTGAAAAACTGTTTTTT
v_gene: TRBV11-3; d_gene: TRBD2; len: 13; j_gene: TRBJ2-4; abundance: -; CDR3aa: CASGGLGLNIQYF; CDR3nt: TGTGCCAGCGGGGGACTAGGATTAAACATTCAGTACTTC
v_gene: TRBV4-1; d_gene: -; len: 19; j_gene: TRBJ1-4; abundance: -; CDR3aa: CASSQVHLRGRLINEKLFF; CDR3nt: TGCGCCAGCAGCCAAGTCCATCTCCGGGGACGGTTGATTAATGAAAAACTGTTTTTT
v_gene: TRBV2; d_gene: TRBD2; len: 14; j_gene: TRBJ2-1; abundance: -; CDR3aa: CASTGLAGVNEQFF; CDR3nt: TGTGCCAGCACCGGACTAGCGGGGGTCAATGAGCAGTTCTTC
v_gene: TRBV30; d_gene: -; len: 13; j_gene: TRBJ2-7; abundance: -; CDR3aa: CACSRGNSDEQYF; CDR3nt: TGTGCCTGTTCCAGAGGGAACTCCGACGAGCAGTACTTC
v_gene: TRBV28; d_gene: TRBD1; len: 15; j_gene: TRBJ1-3; abundance: -; CDR3aa: CASSIGGADGNTIYF; CDR3nt: TGTGCCAGCAGTATAGGGGGCGCGGATGGAAACACCATATATTTT
v_gene: TRBV2; d_gene: TRBD2; len: 13; j_gene: TRBJ2-1; abundance: few; CDR3aa: CASKGTSGGQQFF; CDR3nt: TGTGCCAGCAAAGGGACTAGCGGGGGGCAGCAGTTCTTC
v_gene: TRBV11-1; d_gene: -; len: 13; j_gene: TRBJ2-3; abundance: -; CDR3aa: CASSLEDDRLQYF; CDR3nt: TGTGCCAGCAGCTTAGAGGACGACAGGTTACAGTATTTT
v_gene: TRBV6-6; d_gene: TRBD1; len: 13; j_gene: TRBJ2-2; abundance: -; CDR3aa: CATRDRGPGELFF; CDR3nt: TGTGCCACCCGGGACAGGGGGCCCGGGGAGCTGTTTTTT
v_gene: TRBV7-2; d_gene: -; len: 12; j_gene: TRBJ2-2; abundance: many; CDR3aa: CASSFHAGELFF; CDR3nt: TGTGCCAGCAGCTTTCATGCCGGGGAGCTGTTTTTT
v_gene: TRBV5-8; d_gene: -; len: 15; j_gene: TRBJ2-2; abundance: once; CDR3aa: CASSPQGALTGELFF; CDR3nt: TGTGCCAGCAGCCCACAGGGAGCCCTTACCGGGGAGCTGTTTTTT
v_gene: TRBV7-3; d_gene: -; len: 15; j_gene: TRBJ2-2; abundance: -; CDR3aa: CASSLTHQETGELFF; CDR3nt: TGTGCCAGCAGCTTAACTCACCAGGAAACCGGGGAGCTGTTTTTT
v_gene: TRBV6-1; d_gene: TRBD2; len: 15; j_gene: TRBJ2-3; abundance: -; CDR3aa: CASPRLAGFTDTQYF; CDR3nt: TGTGCCAGCCCCCGACTAGCGGGGTTCACAGATACGCAGTATTTT
v_gene: TRBV5-1; d_gene: -; len: 15; j_gene: TRBJ2-5; abundance: -; CDR3aa: CASSPSGTVQETQYF; CDR3nt: TGCGCCAGCAGCCCATCCGGGACGGTACAAGAGACCCAGTACTTC
v_gene: TRBV6-6; d_gene: -; len: 15; j_gene: TRBJ2-2; abundance: -; CDR3aa: CASSWTSPNTGELFF; CDR3nt: TGTGCCAGCAGCTGGACTTCCCCGAACACCGGGGAGCTGTTTTTT
v_gene: TRBV2; d_gene: -; len: 11; j_gene: TRBJ2-3; abundance: -; CDR3aa: CASSEAIPQYF; CDR3nt: TGTGCCAGCAGTGAAGCAATCCCGCAGTATTTT
v_gene: TRBV7-3; d_gene: TRBD1; len: 21; j_gene: TRBJ2-5; abundance: once; CDR3aa: CASSILPIGAGGGLSGETQYF; CDR3nt: TGTGCCAGCAGCATCCTCCCCATAGGGGCAGGGGGCGGACTCTCAGGAGAGACCCAGTACTTC
v_gene: TRBV5-1; d_gene: -; len: 14; j_gene: TRBJ2-2; abundance: -; CDR3aa: CASSPSTRSGELFF; CDR3nt: TGCGCCAGCAGCCCATCAACAAGGTCCGGGGAGCTGTTTTTT
v_gene: TRBV6-5; d_gene: -; len: 15; j_gene: TRBJ1-1; abundance: -; CDR3aa: CASSYGFTQSTEAFF; CDR3nt: TGTGCCAGCAGTTACGGATTCACCCAATCCACTGAAGCTTTCTTT
v_gene: TRBV21-1; d_gene: -; len: 18; j_gene: TRBJ2-1; abundance: once; CDR3aa: CASSWGQGNGGSYNEQFF; CDR3nt: -
v_gene: TRBV30; d_gene: -; len: 12; j_gene: TRBJ2-4; abundance: once; CDR3aa: CACRVGKNIQYF; CDR3nt: TGTGCCTGCCGGGTAGGCAAAAACATTCAGTACTTC
v_gene: TRBV6-6; d_gene: -; len: 15; j_gene: TRBJ2-7; abundance: -; CDR3aa: CASSYSPGVGWEQYF; CDR3nt: TGTGCCAGCAGTTATTCCCCGGGGGTAGGTTGGGAGCAGTACTTC
v_gene: TRBV9; d_gene: -; len: 16; j_gene: TRBJ1-5; abundance: -; CDR3aa: CASSAGNPGRNQPQHF; CDR3nt: TGTGCCAGCAGCGCGGGGAACCCAGGACGCAATCAGCCCCAGCATTTT
v_gene: TRBV9; d_gene: -; len: 13; j_gene: TRBJ1-5; abundance: -; CDR3aa: CASSRVYGQPQHF; CDR3nt: TGTGCCAGCTCCAGGGTTTACGGTCAGCCCCAGCATTTT
v_gene: TRBV28; d_gene: TRBD1; len: 14; j_gene: TRBJ1-1; abundance: -; CDR3aa: CASVTGGSGTEAFF; CDR3nt: TGTGCCAGCGTTACAGGGGGATCGGGCACTGAAGCTTTCTTT
v_gene: TRBV4-3; d_gene: TRBD2; len: 20; j_gene: TRBJ2-1; abundance: -; CDR3aa: CASSSTGAGLAGGRFNEQFF; CDR3nt: TGCGCCAGCAGTTCTACCGGGGCGGGACTAGCGGGGGGGCGATTCAATGAGCAGTTCTTC
v_gene: TRBV18; d_gene: -; len: 14; j_gene: TRBJ1-1; abundance: -; CDR3aa: CASSPGEMNTEAFF; CDR3nt: TGTGCCAGCTCACCCGGTGAAATGAACACTGAAGCTTTCTTT
v_gene: TRBV7-2; d_gene: -; len: 13; j_gene: TRBJ2-1; abundance: few; CDR3aa: CASSSHPSGEQFF; CDR3nt: TGTGCCAGCAGCTCCCACCCCTCGGGGGAGCAGTTCTTC
v_gene: TRBV6-1; d_gene: -; len: 15; j_gene: TRBJ1-5; abundance: -; CDR3aa: CASISLTGSNQPQHF; CDR3nt: TGTGCCAGCATATCACTGACAGGCTCGAATCAGCCCCAGCATTTT
v_gene: TRBV6-5; d_gene: -; len: 13; j_gene: TRBJ1-5; abundance: -; CDR3aa: CASSYRRGQPQHF; CDR3nt: TGTGCCAGCAGTTACCGCCGGGGACAGCCCCAGCATTTT
v_gene: TRBV5-1; d_gene: -; len: 11; j_gene: TRBJ2-5; abundance: -; CDR3aa: CASSDRTPQYF; CDR3nt: TGCGCCAGCAGCGACCGCACGCCCCAGTACTTC
v_gene: TRBV28; d_gene: -; len: 17; j_gene: TRBJ1-3; abundance: -; CDR3aa: CASSLQSPGARGNTIYF; CDR3nt: TGTGCCAGCAGTTTACAGTCACCGGGGGCGCGAGGAAACACCATATATTTT
v_gene: TRBV5-4; d_gene: -; len: 12; j_gene: TRBJ1-2; abundance: -; CDR3aa: CASSTRDYGYTF; CDR3nt: TGTGCCAGCAGCACGCGGGACTATGGCTACACCTTC
v_gene: TRBV6-5; d_gene: -; len: 13; j_gene: TRBJ2-7; abundance: once; CDR3aa: CASRRPGSYEQYF; CDR3nt: TGTGCCAGCAGGCGACCCGGGTCCTACGAGCAGTACTTC
v_gene: TRBV7-3; d_gene: -; len: 16; j_gene: TRBJ2-3; abundance: once; CDR3aa: CASSSRGYGAADTQYF; CDR3nt: TGTGCCAGCAGCTCCCGGGGTTACGGGGCCGCAGATACGCAGTATTTT
v_gene: TRBV2; d_gene: -; len: 13; j_gene: TRBJ1-5; abundance: -; CDR3aa: CASHWTVNQPQHF; CDR3nt: TGTGCCAGCCACTGGACGGTGAATCAGCCCCAGCATTTT
v_gene: TRBV19; d_gene: TRBD1; len: 14; j_gene: TRBJ1-5; abundance: -; CDR3aa: CASRRGQGNQPQHF; CDR3nt: TGTGCCAGTCGACGTGGACAGGGGAATCAGCCCCAGCATTTT
v_gene: TRBV5-1; d_gene: -; len: 12; j_gene: TRBJ2-1; abundance: -; CDR3aa: CASSLWAHEQFF; CDR3nt: TGCGCCAGCAGCTTGTGGGCGCATGAGCAGTTCTTC
v_gene: TRBV10-3; d_gene: -; len: 14; j_gene: TRBJ1-5; abundance: -; CDR3aa: CATQPGYGEQPQHF; CDR3nt: TGTGCCACCCAACCAGGGTACGGCGAACAGCCCCAGCATTTT
v_gene: TRBV6-5; d_gene: -; len: 11; j_gene: TRBJ2-1; abundance: -; CDR3aa: CASREYNEQFF; CDR3nt: TGTGCCAGCAGGGAGTACAATGAGCAGTTCTTC